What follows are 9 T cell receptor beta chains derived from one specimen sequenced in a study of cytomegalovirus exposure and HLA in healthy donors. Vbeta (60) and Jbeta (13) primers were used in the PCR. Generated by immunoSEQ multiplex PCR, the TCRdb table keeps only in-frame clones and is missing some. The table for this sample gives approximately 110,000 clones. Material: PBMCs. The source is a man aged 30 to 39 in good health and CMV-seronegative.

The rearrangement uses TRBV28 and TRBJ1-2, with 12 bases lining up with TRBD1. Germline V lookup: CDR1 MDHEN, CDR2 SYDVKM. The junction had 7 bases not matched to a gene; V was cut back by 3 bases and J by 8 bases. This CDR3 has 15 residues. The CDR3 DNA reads TGTGCCAGCAGTTTCCACGGGACAGGGGGCTACGGCTACACCTTC. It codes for CASSFHGTGGYGYTF.

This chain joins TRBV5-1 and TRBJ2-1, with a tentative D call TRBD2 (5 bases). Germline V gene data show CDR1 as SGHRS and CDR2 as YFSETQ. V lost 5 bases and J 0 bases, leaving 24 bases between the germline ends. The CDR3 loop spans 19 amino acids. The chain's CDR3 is CASSRSSRLSGSSYNEQFF. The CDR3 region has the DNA TGCGCCAGCAGTCGGTCCAGTCGTTTGAGCGGAAGCTCCTACAATGAGCAGTTCTTC.

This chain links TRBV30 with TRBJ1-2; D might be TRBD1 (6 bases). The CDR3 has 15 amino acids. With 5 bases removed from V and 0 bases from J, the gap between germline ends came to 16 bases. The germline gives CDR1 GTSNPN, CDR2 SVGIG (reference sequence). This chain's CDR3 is CAWWTDSTSNYGYTF. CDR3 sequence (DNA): TGTGCCTGGTGGACGGACAGCACTTCTAACTATGGCTACACCTTC.

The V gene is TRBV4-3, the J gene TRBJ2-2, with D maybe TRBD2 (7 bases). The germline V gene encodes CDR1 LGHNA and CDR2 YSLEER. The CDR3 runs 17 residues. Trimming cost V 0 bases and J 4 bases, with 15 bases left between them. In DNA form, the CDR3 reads TGCGCCAGCAGCCAAGATCGGGGGGCCCCTACCACCGGGGAGCTGTTTTTT. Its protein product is CASSQDRGAPTTGELFF.

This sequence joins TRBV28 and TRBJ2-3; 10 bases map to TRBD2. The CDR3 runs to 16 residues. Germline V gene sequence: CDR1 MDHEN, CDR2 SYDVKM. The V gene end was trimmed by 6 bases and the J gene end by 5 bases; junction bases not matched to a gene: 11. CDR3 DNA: TGTGCCAGCAGCCTGGCAAGCGGGAGGGGAGGAGATACGCAGTATTTT. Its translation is CASSLASGRGGDTQYF.

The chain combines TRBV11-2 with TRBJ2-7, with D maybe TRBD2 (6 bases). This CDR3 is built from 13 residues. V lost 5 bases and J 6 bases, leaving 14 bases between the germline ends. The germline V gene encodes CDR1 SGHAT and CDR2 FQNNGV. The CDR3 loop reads CASSRPSGSEQYF. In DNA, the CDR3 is TGTGCCAGCAGCCGACCCTCCGGGAGCGAGCAGTACTTC.

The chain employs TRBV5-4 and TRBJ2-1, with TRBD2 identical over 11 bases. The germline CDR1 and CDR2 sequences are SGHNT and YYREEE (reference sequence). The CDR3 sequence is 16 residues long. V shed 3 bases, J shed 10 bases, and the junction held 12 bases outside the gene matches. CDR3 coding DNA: TGTGCCAGCAGCTCCCCCGGGACTAGCGGACTTAGGGAGCAGTTCTTC. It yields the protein CASSSPGTSGLREQFF.

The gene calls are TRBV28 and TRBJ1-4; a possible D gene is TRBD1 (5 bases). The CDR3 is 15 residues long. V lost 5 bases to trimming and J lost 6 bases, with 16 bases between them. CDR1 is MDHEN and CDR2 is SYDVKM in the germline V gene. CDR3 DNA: TGTGCCAGCAGTAACCAAAAACTACAGGATGAAAAACTGTTTTTT. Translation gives CASSNQKLQDEKLFF.

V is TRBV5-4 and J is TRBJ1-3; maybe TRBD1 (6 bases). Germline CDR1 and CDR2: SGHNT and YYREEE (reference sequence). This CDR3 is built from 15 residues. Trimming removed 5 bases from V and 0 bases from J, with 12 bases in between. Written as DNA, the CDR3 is TGTGCCAGCAGGGATGGACAGAACTCTGGAAACACCATATATTTT. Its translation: CASRDGQNSGNTIYF. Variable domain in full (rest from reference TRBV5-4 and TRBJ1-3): ETGVTQSPTHLIKTRGQQVTLRCSSQSGHNTVSWYQQALGQGPQFIFQYYREEENGRGNFPPRFSGLQFPNYSSELNVNALELDDSALYLCASRDGQNSGNTIYFGEGSWLTVV.